Shown below are 5 T cell receptor beta chains from a single sample sequenced in a study of identifying expanded T cells in peripheral blood. Only in-frame clones appear in the TCRdb table, and some are missing; sequencing was by immunoSEQ multiplex PCR. The sample shows roughly 92,000 clones, roughly 91% of them seen only once. The sample taken for sequencing was blood. The source of these receptors is a person between 18 and 70 years old in good health.

The CDR3 sequence is CASSPGQGMNTEAFF. The CDR3 nucleotides are TGTGCCAGCAGCCCAGGACAGGGGATGAACACTGAAGCTTTCTTT. J is TRBJ1-1 and V is TRBV5-4; 9 bases line up with TRBD1. This CDR3 has 15 residues. V was pared by 4 bases and J by 0 bases, with 4 bases of the junction left unmatched. Germline CDR1 reads SGHNT; CDR2 reads YYREEE (reference sequence).

The chain has TRBV7-9 and TRBJ1-2; 11 bases are shared with TRBD1. The CDR3 is 15 amino acids. The V and J ends lost 5 bases and 6 bases, in that order; junction bases with no gene match: 8. Germline V CDR1 and CDR2: SEHNR, FQNEAQ (reference sequence). The CDR3 spells CASSPRTGGHDGYTF. DNA for the CDR3: TGTGCCAGCAGCCCCCGGACAGGGGGCCACGATGGCTACACCTTC.

CDR3 amino acids: CASSPGQGGTEAFF. CDR3 nucleotide sequence: TGTGCCAGCAGCCCGGGACAGGGAGGGACTGAAGCTTTCTTT. The J gene is TRBJ1-1, the V gene TRBV28; the match to TRBD1 covers 9 bases. J lost 5 bases, V lost 6 bases, and 7 bases had no gene match. The CDR3 contains 14 residues. The germline gives CDR1 MDHEN, CDR2 SYDVKM.

The chain links TRBV5-4 to TRBJ2-7, with 10 bases matching TRBD1. V dropped 5 bases and J dropped 0; count of bases not matched to a gene: 2. This CDR3 spans 14 amino acids. CDR1 and CDR2 (germline): SGHNT, YYREEE (reference sequence). CDR3 nucleotide sequence: TGTGCCAGCAGGCGGGACAGGGGCTCCTACGAGCAGTACTTC. Translated, it gives CASRRDRGSYEQYF.

This clone appeared a single time. This chain links TRBV9 with TRBJ2-1; TRBD2 aligns across 11 bases. CDR1 and CDR2 from the germline V gene are SGDLS and YYNGEE. The CDR3 spans 14 residues. Unmatched junction bases numbered 7, after V lost 2 bases and J lost 12 bases. The CDR3 loop is CASSVASGGPRQFF. CDR3 DNA: TGTGCCAGCAGCGTCGCTAGCGGGGGGCCGCGGCAGTTCTTC.